These T cell receptor beta chains were read from a single sample in a study of early T cells in non-severe SARS-CoV-2 infection. TCRdb passed the 5' RACE reads through MiXCR, listing each CDR3 protein once. Among about 66,000 distinct CDR3 sequences listed, about 12% were seen once. Sequencing used whole blood. These receptors were taken from an adult who was a healthcare worker with PCR-confirmed SARS-CoV-2 infection or an uninfected control (not recorded which). CDR3s include the opening cysteine and the closing phenylalanine or tryptophan. Each record gives: J gene, D gene, V gene, clone size, CDR3 protein, CDR3 DNA. D genes are given only for firm matches. A row's size may be missing; if present it is once, few, many or a size class.

TRBJ2-3 - TRBV11-2 - CASSLAGAGTDTQYF TGTGCCAGCAGCTTAGCGGGAGCGGGCACAGATACGCAGTATTTT
TRBJ2-7 - TRBV28 few CASSYLSGQYF TGTGCCAGCAGTTACCTTTCAGGGCAGTACTTC
TRBJ1-6 TRBD1 TRBV5-1 many CASSLAGQGDSPLHF TGCGCCAGCAGCTTGGCCGGACAGGGGGATTCACCCCTCCACTTT
TRBJ1-3 - TRBV9 few CASTPGGISGNTIYF TGTGCCAGCACCCCCGGGGGAATCTCTGGAAACACCATATATTTT
TRBJ1-4 - TRBV9 - CASSPGGSTGKLFF TGTGCCAGCAGCCCCGGGGGGTCGACAGGAAAACTGTTTTTT
TRBJ2-7 TRBD1 TRBV3-1 - CASSPDRGQQYF TGTGCCAGCAGCCCCGACAGGGGGCAACAGTACTTC
TRBJ2-1 - TRBV7-2 once CASSLDGPVVEQFF TGTGCCAGCAGCTTAGATGGCCCCGTTGTCGAGCAGTTCTTC
TRBJ2-1 - TRBV6-5 few CASRISSSYNEQFF TGTGCCAGCAGGATATCTAGTTCCTACAATGAGCAGTTCTTC
TRBJ2-7 - TRBV5-1 few CASSLARTQGYYEQYF TGCGCCAGCAGCTTGGCCCGGACTCAGGGTTACTACGAGCAGTACTTC
TRBJ2-1 TRBD2 TRBV19 many CASSTGLAVWDEQFF TGTGCCAGTAGTACTGGACTAGCGGTGTGGGATGAGCAGTTCTTC